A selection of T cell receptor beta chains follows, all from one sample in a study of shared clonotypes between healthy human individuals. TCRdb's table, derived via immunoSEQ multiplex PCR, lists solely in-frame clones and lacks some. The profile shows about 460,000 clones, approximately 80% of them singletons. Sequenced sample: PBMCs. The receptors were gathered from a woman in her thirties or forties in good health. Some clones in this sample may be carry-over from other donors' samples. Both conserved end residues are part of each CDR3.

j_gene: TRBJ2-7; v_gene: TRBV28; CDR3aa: CASSRWDRDYEQYF
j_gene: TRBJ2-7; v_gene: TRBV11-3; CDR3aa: CASSLEGSPGGGLYEQYF
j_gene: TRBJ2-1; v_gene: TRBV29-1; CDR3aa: CSVSRLAGHRESNEQFF
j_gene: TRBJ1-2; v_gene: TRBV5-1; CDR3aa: CASSSTGGSGYTF
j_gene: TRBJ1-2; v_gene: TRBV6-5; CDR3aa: CASTPASGYGYTF
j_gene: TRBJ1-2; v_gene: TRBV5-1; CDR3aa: CASSPSLGGQAGRGYTF
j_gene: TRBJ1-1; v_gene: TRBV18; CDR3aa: CASSPRGAVNTEAFF
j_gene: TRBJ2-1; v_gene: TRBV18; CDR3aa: CASSPGTSGIYEQFF
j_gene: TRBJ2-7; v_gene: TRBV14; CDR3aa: CASSHSSQQYF
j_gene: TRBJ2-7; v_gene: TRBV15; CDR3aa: CATSRVIAGLSYEQYF
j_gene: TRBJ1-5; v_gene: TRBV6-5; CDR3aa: CASSYDGNQPQHF
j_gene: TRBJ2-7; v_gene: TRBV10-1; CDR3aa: CATLPGGVGEQYF
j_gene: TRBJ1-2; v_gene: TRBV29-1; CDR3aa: CSVRQGARDYGYTF
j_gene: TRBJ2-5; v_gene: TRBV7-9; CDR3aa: CASSYGTSGRARETQYF
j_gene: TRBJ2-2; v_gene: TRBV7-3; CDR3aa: CASSLSPDTGELFF
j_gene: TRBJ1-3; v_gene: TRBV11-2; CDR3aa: CASSLAGGNSGNTIYF
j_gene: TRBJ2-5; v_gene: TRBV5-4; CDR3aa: CASSLGVAGTQETQYF
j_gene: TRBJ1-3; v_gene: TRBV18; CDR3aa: CASSSDIGNTIYF
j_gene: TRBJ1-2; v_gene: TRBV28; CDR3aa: CASSLDGSLNYGYTF
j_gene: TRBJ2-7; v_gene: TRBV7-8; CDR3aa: CASSSRRLAGYEQYF
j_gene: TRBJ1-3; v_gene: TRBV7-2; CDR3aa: CASSLSSGNTIYF
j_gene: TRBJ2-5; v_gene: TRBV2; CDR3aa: CASRSWETQYF
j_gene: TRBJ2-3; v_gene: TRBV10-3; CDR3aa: CAISERREGPDTQYF
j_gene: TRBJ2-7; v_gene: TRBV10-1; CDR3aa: CASSESGGGEQYF
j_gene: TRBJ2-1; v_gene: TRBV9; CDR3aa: CASSPHPSLNEQFF
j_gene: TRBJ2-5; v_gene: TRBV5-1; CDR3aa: CASSQPSGSQETQYF
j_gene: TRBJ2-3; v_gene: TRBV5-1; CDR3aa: CASSFGQGPDTQYF
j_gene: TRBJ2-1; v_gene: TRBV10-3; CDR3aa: CAISGTGAGRSYNEQFF
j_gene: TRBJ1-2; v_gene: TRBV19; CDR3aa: CASINSQGNYGYTF
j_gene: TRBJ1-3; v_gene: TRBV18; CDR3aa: CASSGGLGNTIYF
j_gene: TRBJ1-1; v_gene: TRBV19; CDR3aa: CASREERMNTEAFF
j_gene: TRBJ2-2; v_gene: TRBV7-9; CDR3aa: CASSIRLNTGELFF
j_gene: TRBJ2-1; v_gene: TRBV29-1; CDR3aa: CSVARDAAYNEQFF
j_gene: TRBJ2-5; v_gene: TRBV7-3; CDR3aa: CASSPLGGGQETQYF
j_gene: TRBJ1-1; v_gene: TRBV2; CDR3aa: CASRGSRGRRGEAFF
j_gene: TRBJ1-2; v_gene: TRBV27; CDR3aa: CASSRTSNYGYTF
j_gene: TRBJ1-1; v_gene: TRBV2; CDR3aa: CASSEFTEGAFF
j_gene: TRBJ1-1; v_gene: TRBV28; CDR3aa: CASSRGGTEAFF
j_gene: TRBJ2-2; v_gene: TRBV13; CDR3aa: CASSPLANTGELFF
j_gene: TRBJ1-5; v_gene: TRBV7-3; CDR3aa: CASSLRSLTGEVGQPQHF
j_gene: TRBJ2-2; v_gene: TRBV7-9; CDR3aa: CASSLVEGAGELFF
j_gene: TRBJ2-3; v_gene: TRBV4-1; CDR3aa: CASTTTQIPGSNTQYF
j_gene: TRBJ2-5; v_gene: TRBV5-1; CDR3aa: CASNLGTSGQETQYF
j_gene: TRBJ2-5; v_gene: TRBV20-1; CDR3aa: CSASLREAQYF
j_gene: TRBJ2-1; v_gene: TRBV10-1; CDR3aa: CASSEGRLADYNEQFF
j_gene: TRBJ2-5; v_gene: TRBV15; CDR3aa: CATSRDPTSGETQYF
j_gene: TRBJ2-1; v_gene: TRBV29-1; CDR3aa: CSVAGGHHNEQFF
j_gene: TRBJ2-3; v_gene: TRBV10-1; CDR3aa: CASSDSVGSTDTQYF
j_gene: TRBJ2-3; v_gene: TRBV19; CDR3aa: CASSPREGADTQYF
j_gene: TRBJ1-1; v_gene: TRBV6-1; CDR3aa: CASSATTNTEAFF
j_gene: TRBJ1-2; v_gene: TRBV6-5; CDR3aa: CASSETSTGHYGYTF
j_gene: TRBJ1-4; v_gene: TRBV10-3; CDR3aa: CAISDPRSGGAPEKLFF
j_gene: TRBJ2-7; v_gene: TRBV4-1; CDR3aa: CASSQVVSGSGYEQYF